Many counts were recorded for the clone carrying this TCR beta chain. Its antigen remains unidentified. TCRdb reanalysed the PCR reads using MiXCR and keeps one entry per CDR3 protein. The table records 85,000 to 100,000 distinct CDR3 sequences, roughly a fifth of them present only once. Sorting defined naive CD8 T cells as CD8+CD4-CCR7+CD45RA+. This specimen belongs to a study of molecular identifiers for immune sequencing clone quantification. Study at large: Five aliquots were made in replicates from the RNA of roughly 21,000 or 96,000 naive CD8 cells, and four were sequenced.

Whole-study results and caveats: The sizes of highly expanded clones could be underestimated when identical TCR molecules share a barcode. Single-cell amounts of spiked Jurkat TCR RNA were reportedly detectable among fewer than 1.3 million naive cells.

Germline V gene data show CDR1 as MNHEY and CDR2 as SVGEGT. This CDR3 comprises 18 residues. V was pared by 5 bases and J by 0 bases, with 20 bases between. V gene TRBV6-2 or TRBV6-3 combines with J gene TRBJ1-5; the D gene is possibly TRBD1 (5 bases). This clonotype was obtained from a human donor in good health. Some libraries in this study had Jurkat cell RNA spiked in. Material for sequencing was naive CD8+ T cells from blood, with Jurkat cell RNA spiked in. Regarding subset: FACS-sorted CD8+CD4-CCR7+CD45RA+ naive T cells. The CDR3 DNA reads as TGTGCCAGCAGTCACCGACGCGGGGCCGCATATAGCAATCAGCCCCAGCATTTT. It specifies CASSHRRGAAYSNQPQHF.